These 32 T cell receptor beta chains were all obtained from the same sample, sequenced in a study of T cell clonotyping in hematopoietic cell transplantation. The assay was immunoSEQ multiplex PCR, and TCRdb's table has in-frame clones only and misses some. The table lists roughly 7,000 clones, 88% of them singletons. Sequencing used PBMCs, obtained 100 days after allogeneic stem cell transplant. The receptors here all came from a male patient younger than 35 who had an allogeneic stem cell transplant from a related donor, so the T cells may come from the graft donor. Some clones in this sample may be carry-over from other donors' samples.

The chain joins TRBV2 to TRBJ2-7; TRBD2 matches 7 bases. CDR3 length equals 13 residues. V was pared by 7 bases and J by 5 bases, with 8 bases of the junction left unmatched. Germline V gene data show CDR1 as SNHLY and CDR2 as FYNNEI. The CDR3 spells CASTEVGGNEQYV. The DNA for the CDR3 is TGTGCCAGCACCGAAGTCGGGGGGAACGAGCAGTACGTC.

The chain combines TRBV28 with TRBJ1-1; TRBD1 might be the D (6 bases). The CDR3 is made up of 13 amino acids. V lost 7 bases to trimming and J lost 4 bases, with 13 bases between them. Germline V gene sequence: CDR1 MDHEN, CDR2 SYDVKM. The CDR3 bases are TGTGCCAGCAATTGGGGGCGCGGCACTGAAGCTTTCTTT. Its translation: CASNWGRGTEAFF.

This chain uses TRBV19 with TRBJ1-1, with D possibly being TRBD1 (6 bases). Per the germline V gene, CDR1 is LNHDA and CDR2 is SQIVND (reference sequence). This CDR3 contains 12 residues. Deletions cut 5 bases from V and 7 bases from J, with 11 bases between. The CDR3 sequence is CASSPGQLEAFF. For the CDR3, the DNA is TGTGCCAGTAGTCCCGGACAGCTTGAAGCTTTCTTT.

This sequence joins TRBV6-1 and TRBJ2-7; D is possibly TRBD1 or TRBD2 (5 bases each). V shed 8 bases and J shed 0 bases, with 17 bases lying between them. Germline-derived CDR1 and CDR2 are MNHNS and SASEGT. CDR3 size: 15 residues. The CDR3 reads CASDQLKGSSYEQYV. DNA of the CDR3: TGTGCCAGCGACCAACTTAAGGGGAGCTCCTACGAGCAGTACGTC.

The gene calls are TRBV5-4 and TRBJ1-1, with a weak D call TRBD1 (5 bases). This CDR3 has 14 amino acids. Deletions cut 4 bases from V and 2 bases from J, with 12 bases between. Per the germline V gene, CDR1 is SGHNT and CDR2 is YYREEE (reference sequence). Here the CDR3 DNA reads TGTGCCAGCAGCAGCCGGGACTTAAACACTGAAGCTTTCTTT. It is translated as CASSSRDLNTEAFF.

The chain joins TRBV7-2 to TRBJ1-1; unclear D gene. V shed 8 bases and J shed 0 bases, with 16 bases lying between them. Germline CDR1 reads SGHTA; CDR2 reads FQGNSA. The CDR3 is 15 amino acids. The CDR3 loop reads CASSLSRGMNTEAFF. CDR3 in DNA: TGTGCCAGCTCCCTCTCGCGGGGAATGAACACTGAAGCTTTCTTT. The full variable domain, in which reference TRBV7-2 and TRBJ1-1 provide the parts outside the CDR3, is GAGVSQSPSNKVTEKGKDVELRCDPISGHTALYWYRQSLGQGLEFLIYFQGNSAPDKSGLPSDRFSAERTGGSVSTLTIQRTQQEDSAVYLCASSLSRGMNTEAFFGQGTRLTVV.

The CDR3 loop is CASSLGTGVGYEQYV. In DNA form, the CDR3 reads TGTGCCAGCAGCTTGGGGACAGGGGTAGGTTACGAGCAGTACGTC. The chain combines TRBV5-6 with TRBJ2-7; TRBD1 matches 9 bases. This CDR3 has 15 residues. J was trimmed by 4 bases and V by 0 bases; bases with no gene match: 5. Germline V gene data show CDR1 as SGHDT and CDR2 as YYEEEE.

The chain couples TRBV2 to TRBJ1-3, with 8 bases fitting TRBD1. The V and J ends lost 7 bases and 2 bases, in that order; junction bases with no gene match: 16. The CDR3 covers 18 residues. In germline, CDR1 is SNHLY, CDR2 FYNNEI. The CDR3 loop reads CASTLRVLGTGAGNTIYF. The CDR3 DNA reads TGTGCCAGCACTCTAAGGGTCCTGGGGACAGGCGCTGGAAACACCATATATTTT.

CDR3 sequence (DNA): TGTGCCAGCAGTGAATTCGGGGGTGCCACTGAAGCTTTCTTT. This sequence encodes CASSEFGGATEAFF. This rearrangement joins TRBV25-1 to TRBJ1-1; the D gene is possibly TRBD1 (5 bases). Germline V gives CDR1 MGHDK, CDR2 SYGVNS. V was cut by 1 base and J by 4 bases, with 10 bases left in between. The CDR3 contains 14 residues.

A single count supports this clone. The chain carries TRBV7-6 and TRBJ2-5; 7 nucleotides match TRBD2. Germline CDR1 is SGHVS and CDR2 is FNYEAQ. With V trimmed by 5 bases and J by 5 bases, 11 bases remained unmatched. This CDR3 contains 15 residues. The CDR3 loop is CASSLTTGGDETQYF. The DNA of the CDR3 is TGTGCCAGCAGCCTCACGACGGGAGGAGACGAGACCCAGTACTTC.

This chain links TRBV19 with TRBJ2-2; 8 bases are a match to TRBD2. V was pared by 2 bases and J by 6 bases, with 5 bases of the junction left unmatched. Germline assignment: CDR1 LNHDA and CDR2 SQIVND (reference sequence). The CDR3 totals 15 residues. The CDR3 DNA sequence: TGTGCCAGTAGTATACAGCGGGAGAGGGCCGGGGAGCTGTTTTTT. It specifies CASSIQRERAGELFF.

The CDR3 nucleotides are TGTGCCAGCAGGGGGGTGACGGGAGGCTACACCTTC. Translation: CASRGVTGGYTF. The chain is built from TRBV27 and TRBJ1-2, with D possibly matching TRBD1 (5 bases). V dropped 6 bases and J dropped 8 bases, with 13 bases sitting between them. In germline, CDR1 is MNHEY, CDR2 SMNVEV (reference sequence). The CDR3 runs to 12 residues.

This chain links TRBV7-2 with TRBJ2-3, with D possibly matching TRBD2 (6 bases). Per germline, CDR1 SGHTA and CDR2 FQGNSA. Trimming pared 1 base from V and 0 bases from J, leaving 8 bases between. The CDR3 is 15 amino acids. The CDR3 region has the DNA TGTGCCAGCAGCTTAGGGGGGACTAGCACAGATACGCAGTATTTT. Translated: CASSLGGTSTDTQYF.

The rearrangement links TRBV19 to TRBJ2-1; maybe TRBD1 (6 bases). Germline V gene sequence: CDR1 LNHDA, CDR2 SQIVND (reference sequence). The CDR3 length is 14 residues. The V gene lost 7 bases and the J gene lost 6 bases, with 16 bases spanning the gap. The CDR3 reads CASNPMGASNEQFF. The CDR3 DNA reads TGTGCCAGTAACCCTATGGGGGCCTCCAATGAGCAGTTCTTC.

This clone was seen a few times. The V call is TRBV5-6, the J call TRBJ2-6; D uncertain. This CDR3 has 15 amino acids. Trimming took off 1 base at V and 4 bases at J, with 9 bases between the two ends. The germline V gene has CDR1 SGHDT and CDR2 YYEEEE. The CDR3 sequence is CASSLYGGGANVLTF. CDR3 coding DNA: TGTGCCAGCAGCTTGTACGGTGGGGGGGCCAACGTCCTGACTTTC.

The CDR3 reads CASSQGTANYGYTF. The CDR3 DNA sequence: TGCGCCAGCAGCCAAGGGACAGCTAACTATGGCTACACCTTC. J is TRBJ1-2 and V is TRBV4-3, with a possible D match to TRBD1 (6 bases). The CDR3 has 14 amino acids. Germline assignment: CDR1 LGHNA and CDR2 YSLEER. Trimming pared 1 base from V and 0 bases from J, leaving 6 bases between.

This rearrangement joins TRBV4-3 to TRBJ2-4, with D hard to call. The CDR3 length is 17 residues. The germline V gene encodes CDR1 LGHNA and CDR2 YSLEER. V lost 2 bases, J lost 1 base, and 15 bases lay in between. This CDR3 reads CASSQTPHLGAKNIQYF. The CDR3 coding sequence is TGCGCCAGCAGCCAAACCCCTCACCTGGGGGCCAAAAACATTCAGTACTTC.

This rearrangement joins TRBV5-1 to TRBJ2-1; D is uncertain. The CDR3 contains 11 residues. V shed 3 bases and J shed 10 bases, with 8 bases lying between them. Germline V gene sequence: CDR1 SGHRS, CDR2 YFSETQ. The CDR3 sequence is CASSSTIEQFF. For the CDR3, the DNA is TGCGCCAGCAGCTCCACTATCGAGCAGTTCTTC.

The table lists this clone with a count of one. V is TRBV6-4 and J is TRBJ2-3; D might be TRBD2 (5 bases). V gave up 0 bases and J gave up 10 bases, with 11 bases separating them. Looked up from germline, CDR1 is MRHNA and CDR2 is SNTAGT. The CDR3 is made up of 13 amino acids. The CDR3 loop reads CASSDSDRDSQYF. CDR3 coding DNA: TGTGCCAGCAGTGACTCAGACCGGGATTCGCAGTATTTT.

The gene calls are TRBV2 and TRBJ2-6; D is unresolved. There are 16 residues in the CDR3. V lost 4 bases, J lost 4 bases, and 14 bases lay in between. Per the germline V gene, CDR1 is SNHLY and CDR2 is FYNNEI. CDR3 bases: TGTGCCAGCAGTGGTCTTAGAGGCCCCGGGGCCAACGTCCTGACTTTC. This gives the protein CASSGLRGPGANVLTF.

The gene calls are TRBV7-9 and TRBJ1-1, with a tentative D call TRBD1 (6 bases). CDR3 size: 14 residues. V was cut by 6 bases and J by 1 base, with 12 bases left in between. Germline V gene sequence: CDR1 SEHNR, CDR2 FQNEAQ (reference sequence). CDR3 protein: CASRPLTGNTEAFF. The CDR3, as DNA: TGTGCCAGCAGACCCCTGACAGGGAACACTGAAGCTTTCTTT.

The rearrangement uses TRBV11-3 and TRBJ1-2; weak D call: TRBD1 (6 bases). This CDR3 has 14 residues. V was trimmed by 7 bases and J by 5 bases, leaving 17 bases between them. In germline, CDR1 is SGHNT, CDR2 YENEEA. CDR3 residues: CASTHGGGAYGYTF. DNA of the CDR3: TGTGCCAGCACCCATGGGGGGGGCGCTTATGGCTACACCTTC.

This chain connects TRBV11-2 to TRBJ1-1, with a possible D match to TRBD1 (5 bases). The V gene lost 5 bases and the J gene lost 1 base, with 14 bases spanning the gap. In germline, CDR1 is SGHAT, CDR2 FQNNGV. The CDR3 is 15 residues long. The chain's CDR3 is CASSLDIQGNTEAFF. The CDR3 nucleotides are TGTGCCAGCAGCCTCGATATCCAGGGGAACACTGAAGCTTTCTTT.

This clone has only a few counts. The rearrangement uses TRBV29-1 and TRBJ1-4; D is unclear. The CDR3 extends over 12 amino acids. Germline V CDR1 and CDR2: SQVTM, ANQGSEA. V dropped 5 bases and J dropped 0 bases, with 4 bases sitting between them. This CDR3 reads CSVLTTNEKLFF. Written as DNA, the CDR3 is TGCAGCGTTTTAACAACTAATGAAAAACTGTTTTTT.

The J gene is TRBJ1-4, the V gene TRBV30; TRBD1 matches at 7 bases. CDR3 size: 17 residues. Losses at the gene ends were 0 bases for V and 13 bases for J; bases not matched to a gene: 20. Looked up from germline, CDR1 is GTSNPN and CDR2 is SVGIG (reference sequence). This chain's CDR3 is CAWSVATSGGGMMRLFF. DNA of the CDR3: TGTGCCTGGAGTGTAGCCACCTCAGGGGGAGGGATGATGCGACTGTTTTTT.

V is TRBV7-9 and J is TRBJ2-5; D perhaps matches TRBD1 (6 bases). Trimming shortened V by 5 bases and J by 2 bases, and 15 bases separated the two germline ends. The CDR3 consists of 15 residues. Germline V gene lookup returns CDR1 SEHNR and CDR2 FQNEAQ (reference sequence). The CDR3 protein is CASSLGTLGQETQYF. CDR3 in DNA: TGTGCCAGCAGCCTCGGGACATTGGGGCAAGAGACCCAGTACTTC.

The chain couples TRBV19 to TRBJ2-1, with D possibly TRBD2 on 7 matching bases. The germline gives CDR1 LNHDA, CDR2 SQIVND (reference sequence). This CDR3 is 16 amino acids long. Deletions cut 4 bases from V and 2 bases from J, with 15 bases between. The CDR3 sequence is CASSKFAGAAYNEQFF. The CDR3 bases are TGTGCCAGTAGTAAGTTTGCGGGGGCGGCCTACAATGAGCAGTTCTTC.

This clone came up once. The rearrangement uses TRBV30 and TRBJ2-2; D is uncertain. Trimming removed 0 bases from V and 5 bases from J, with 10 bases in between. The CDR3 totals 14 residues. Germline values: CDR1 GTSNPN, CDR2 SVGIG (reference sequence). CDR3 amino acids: CAWSVGPTTGELFF. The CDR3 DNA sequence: TGTGCCTGGAGTGTAGGACCGACGACCGGGGAGCTGTTTTTT.

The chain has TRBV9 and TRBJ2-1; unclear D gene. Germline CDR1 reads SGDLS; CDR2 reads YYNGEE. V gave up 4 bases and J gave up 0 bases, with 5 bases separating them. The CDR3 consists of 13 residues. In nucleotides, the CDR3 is TGTGCCAGCAGCAAAAGCTCCTACAATGAGCAGTTCTTC. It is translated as CASSKSSYNEQFF.

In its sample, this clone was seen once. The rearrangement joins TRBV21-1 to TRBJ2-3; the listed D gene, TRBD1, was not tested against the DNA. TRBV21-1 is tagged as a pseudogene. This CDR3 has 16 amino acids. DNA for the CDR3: TGTGCCAGCAGCAAAGCGGAACAGGGAAACACAGATACGCAGTATTTT. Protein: CASSKAEQGNTDTQYF.

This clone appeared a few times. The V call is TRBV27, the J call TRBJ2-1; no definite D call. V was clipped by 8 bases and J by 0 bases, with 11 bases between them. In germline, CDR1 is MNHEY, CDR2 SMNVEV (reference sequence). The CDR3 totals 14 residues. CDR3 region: CASQTYSSYNEQFF. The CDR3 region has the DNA TGTGCCAGCCAAACCTATAGCTCCTACAATGAGCAGTTCTTC.

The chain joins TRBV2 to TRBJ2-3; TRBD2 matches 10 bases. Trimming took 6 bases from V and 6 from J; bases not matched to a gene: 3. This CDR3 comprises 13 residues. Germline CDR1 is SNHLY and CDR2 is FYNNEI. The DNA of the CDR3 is TGTGCCAGCAGGGGGACTAGCGTGGATACGCAGTATTTT. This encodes CASRGTSVDTQYF.